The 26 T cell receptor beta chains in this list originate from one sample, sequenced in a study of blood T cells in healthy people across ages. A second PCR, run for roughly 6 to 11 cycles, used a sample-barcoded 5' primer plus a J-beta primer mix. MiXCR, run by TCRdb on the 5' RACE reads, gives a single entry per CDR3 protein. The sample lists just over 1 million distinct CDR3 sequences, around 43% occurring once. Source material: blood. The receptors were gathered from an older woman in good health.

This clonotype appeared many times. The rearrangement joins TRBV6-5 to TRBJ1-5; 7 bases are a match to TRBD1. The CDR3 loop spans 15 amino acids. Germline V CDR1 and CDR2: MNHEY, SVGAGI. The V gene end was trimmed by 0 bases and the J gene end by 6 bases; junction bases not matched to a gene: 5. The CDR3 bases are TGTGCCAGCAGTTACTCGCCAGGGGGGACTCAGCCCCAGCATTTT. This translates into CASSYSPGGTQPQHF.

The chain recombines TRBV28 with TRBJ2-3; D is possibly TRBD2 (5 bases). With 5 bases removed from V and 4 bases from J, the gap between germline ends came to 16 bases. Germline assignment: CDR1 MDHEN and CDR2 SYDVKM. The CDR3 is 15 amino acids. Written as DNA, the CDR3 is TGTGCCAGCAGTGGTATAGCGACTGGCTCAGATACGCAGTATTTT. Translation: CASSGIATGSDTQYF.

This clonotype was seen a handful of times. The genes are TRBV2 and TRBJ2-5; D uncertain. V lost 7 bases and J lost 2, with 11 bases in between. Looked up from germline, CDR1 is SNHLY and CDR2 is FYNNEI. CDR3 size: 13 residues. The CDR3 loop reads CASTEVRQETQYF. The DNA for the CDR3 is TGTGCCAGCACCGAGGTTAGACAAGAGACCCAGTACTTC. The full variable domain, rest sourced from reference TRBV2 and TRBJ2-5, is EPEVTQTPSHQVTQMGQEVILRCVPISNHLYFYWYRQILGQKVEFLVSFYNNEISEKSEIFDDQFSVERPDGSNFTLKIRSTKLEDSAMYFCASTEVRQETQYFGPGTRLLVL.

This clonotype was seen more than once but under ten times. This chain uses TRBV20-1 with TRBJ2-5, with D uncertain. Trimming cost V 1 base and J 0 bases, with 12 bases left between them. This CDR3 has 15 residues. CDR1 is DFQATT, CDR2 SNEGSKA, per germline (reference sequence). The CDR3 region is CSARVLGRDQETQYF. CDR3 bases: TGCAGTGCTAGAGTCTTGGGCAGAGACCAAGAGACCCAGTACTTC.

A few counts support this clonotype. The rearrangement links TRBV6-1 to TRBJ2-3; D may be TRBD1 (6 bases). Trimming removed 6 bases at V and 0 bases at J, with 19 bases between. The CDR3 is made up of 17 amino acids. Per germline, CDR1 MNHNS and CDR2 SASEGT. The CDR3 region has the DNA TGTGCCAGCAGACACTATCCCTCCGGACAGAGCACAGATACGCAGTATTTT. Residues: CASRHYPSGQSTDTQYF.

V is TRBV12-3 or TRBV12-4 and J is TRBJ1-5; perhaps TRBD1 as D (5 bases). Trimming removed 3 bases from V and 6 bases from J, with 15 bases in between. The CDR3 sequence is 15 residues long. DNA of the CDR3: TGTGCCAGCAGTTTGGACACCGGGTGGGGTCAGCCCCAGCATTTT. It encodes CASSLDTGWGQPQHF.

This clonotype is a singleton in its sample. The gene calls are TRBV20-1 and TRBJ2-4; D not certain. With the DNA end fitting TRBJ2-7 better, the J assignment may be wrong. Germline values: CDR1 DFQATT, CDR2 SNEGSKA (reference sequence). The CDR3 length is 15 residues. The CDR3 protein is CSARDSRRVSYEQYF. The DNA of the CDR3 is TGCAGTGCTAGAGATTCCCGCCGAGTATCCTACGAGCAGTACTTC.

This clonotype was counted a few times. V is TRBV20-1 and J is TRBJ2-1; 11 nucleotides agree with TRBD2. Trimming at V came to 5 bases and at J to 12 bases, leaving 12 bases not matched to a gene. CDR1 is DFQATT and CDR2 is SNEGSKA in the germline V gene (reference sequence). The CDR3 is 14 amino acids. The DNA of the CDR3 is TGCAGTGCTTTAGCGGGAGGGCCCACCACACCGCAGTTCTTC. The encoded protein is CSALAGGPTTPQFF.

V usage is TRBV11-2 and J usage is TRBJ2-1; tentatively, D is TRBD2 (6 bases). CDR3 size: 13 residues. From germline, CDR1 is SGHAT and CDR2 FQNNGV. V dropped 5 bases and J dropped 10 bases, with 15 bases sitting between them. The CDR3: CASSPSLAREQFF. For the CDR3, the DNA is TGTGCCAGCAGCCCGTCACTAGCCAGGGAGCAGTTCTTC.

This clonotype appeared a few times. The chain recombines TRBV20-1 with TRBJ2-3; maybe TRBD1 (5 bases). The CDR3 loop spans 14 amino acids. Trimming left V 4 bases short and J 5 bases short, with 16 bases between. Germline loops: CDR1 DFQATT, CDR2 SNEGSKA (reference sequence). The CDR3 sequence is CSAKGTRVVDTQYF. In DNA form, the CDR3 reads TGCAGTGCTAAGGGCACCAGGGTGGTAGATACGCAGTATTTT.

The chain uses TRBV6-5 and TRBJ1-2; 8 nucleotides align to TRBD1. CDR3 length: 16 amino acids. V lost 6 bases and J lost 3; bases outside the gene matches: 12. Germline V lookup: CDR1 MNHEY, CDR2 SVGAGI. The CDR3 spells CASRPDPGQVYYGYTF. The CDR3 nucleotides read TGTGCCAGCAGACCCGACCCGGGACAGGTCTACTATGGCTACACCTTC.

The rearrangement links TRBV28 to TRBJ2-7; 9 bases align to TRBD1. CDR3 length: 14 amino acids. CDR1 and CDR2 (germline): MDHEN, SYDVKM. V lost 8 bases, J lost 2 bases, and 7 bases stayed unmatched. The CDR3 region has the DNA TGTGCCAGCGGGGGGACAGGGTCCACCTACGAGCAGTACTTC. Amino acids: CASGGTGSTYEQYF.

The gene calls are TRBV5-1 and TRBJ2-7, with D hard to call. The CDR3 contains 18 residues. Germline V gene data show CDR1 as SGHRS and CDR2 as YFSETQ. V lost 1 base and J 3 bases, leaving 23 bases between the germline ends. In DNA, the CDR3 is TGCGCCAGCAGCTTGAAAGCCCTTGTCGGCCAGAACTTCTACGAGCAGTACTTC. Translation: CASSLKALVGQNFYEQYF.

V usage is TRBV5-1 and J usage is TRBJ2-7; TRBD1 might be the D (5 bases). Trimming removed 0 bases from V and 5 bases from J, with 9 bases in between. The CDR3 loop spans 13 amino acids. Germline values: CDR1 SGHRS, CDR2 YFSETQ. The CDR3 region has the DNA TGCGCCAGCAGCTTGGCAGGGTTCAACGAGCAGTACTTC. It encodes CASSLAGFNEQYF.

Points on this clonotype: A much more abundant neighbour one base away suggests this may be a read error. CDR3 sequence (DNA): TGTGCCTGCAGTACGAAATGGGTAGCGGGCAAAGAGACCCAGTACTTC. It specifies CACSTKWVAGKETQYF. The chain recombines TRBV6-5 with TRBJ2-4, with 7 bases lining up with TRBD2. The DNA end favors TRBJ2-5, so the J call may be wrong. This CDR3 is built from 16 residues. Germline loops: CDR1 MNHEY, CDR2 SVGAGI.

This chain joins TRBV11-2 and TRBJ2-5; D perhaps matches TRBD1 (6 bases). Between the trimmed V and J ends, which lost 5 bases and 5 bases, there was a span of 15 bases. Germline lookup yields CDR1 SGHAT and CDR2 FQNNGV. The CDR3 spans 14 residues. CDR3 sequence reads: CASSQGGSAETQYF. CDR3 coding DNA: TGTGCCAGCAGCCAAGGGGGTAGTGCGGAGACCCAGTACTTC.

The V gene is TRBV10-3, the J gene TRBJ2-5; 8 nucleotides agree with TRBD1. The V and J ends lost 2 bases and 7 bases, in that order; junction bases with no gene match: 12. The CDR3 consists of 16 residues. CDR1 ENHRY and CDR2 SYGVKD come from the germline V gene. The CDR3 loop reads CAISEEAGGIKGTQYF. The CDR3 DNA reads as TGTGCCATCAGTGAGGAGGCAGGGGGCATAAAGGGGACCCAGTACTTC.

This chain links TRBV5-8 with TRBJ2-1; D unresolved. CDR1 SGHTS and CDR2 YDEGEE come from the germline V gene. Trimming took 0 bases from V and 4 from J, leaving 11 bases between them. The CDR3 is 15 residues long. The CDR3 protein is CASSLAPLFYNEQFF. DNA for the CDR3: TGTGCCAGCAGCTTGGCTCCCTTATTTTACAATGAGCAGTTCTTC.

The CDR3 sequence: CATSRAPGRASGANVLTF. The CDR3 DNA follows: TGTGCCACCAGCAGAGCACCGGGACGGGCTTCTGGGGCCAACGTCCTGACTTTC. The V and J genes are TRBV15 and TRBJ2-6; D is perhaps TRBD1 or TRBD2 (5 bases each). V shed 1 base and J shed 1 base, with 14 bases lying between them. The CDR3 is made up of 18 amino acids. CDR1 and CDR2 (germline): LNHNV, YYDKDF (reference sequence).

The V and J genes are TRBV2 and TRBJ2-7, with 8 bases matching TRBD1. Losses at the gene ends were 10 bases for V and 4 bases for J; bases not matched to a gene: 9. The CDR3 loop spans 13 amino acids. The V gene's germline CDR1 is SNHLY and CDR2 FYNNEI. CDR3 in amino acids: CATIDRGEYEQYF. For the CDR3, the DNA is TGTGCCACCATCGACAGGGGAGAATACGAGCAGTACTTC. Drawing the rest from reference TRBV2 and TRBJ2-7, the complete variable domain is EPEVTQTPSHQVTQMGQEVILRCVPISNHLYFYWYRQILGQKVEFLVSFYNNEISEKSEIFDDQFSVERPDGSNFTLKIRSTKLEDSAMYFCATIDRGEYEQYFGPGTRLTVT.

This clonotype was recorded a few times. The CDR3 sequence is CAISDPRTGRQETQYF. In DNA form, the CDR3 reads TGTGCCATCAGTGACCCGAGGACAGGGAGGCAAGAGACCCAGTACTTC. This chain uses TRBV10-3 with TRBJ2-5; TRBD1 matches 8 bases. V lost 3 bases, J lost 2 bases, and 8 bases stayed unmatched. In germline, CDR1 is ENHRY, CDR2 SYGVKD. CDR3 length: 16 residues.

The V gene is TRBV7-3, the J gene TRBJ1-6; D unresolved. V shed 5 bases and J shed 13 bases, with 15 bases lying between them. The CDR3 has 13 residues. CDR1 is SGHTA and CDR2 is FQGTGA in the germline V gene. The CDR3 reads CASSLIPGKPLHF. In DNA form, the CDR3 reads TGTGCCAGCAGCCTTATCCCGGGAAAGCCCCTCCACTTT.

CDR3 in DNA: TGTGCCAGCAGTGAGACAGGGGCTGGTGAAAAACTGTTTTTT. Its translation: CASSETGAGEKLFF. The chain joins TRBV12-3 or TRBV12-4 to TRBJ1-4; 8 nucleotides match TRBD1. The CDR3 has 14 residues. V gave up 5 bases and J gave up 7 bases; unmatched junction bases: 6.

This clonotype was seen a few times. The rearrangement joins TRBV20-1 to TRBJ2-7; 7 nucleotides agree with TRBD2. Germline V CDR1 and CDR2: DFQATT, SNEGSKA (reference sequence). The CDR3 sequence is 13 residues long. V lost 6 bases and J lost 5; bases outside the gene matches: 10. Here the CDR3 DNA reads TGCAGTGCGGCGGGCGGGAGTCCGGACGAGCAGTACTTC. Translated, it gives CSAAGGSPDEQYF.

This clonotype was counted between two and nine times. The CDR3 is CSARDYAGGSNTEAFF. CDR3 bases: TGCAGTGCTAGAGATTACGCAGGGGGGAGTAACACTGAAGCTTTCTTT. The chain links TRBV20-1 to TRBJ1-1; 7 bases are shared with TRBD1. With V trimmed by 0 bases and J by 2 bases, 9 bases remained unmatched. This CDR3 contains 16 residues. CDR1 is DFQATT and CDR2 is SNEGSKA in the germline V gene (reference sequence).

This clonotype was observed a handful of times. The CDR3 loop reads CATSGSPYEQYF. CDR3 coding DNA: TGTGCCACCAGCGGGTCTCCCTACGAGCAGTACTTC. The chain has TRBV15 and TRBJ2-7; no firm D call. The CDR3 loop spans 12 amino acids. In germline, CDR1 is LNHNV, CDR2 YYDKDF (reference sequence). V was cut by 5 bases and J by 2 bases, with 7 bases left in between.